One and the same sample provided the 4 T cell receptor beta chains below, sequenced in a study of blood T cell repertoires in COVID-19. Profiling relied on immunoSEQ multiplex PCR, and the TCRdb table lists in-frame clones only, not all of them. The data hold about 85,000 clones, with roughly 89% observed a single time. Sequencing used peripheral blood. These receptors were obtained from a man aged 55 to 70 with acute or convalescent COVID-19.

This clone was detected once. V and J are TRBV5-4 and TRBJ2-7; 14 bases map to TRBD2. CDR1 and CDR2 from the germline V gene are SGHNT and YYREEE (reference sequence). V was pared by 3 bases and J by 10 bases, with 6 bases of the junction left unmatched. The CDR3 contains 14 residues. The CDR3 protein is CASSSGLAGGQQYF. The CDR3 DNA sequence: TGTGCCAGCAGCTCTGGACTAGCGGGGGGCCAACAGTACTTC.

This rearrangement joins TRBV9 to TRBJ2-1; 8 nucleotides agree with TRBD2. The germline V gene has CDR1 SGDLS and CDR2 YYNGEE. The CDR3 has 16 residues. V lost 0 bases and J lost 3; bases outside the gene matches: 5. The CDR3 here is CASSVGYGGVYNEQFF. CDR3 bases: TGTGCCAGCAGCGTAGGGTACGGGGGGGTCTACAATGAGCAGTTCTTC.

V gene TRBV4-3 combines with J gene TRBJ1-1; no clear D. The CDR3 contains 14 residues. Germline CDR1 and CDR2: LGHNA and YSLEER. V was trimmed by 1 base and J by 4 bases, leaving 10 bases between them. In nucleotides, the CDR3 is TGCGCCAGCAGCCAAGGTATGATCAGCACTGAAGCTTTCTTT. This codes for CASSQGMISTEAFF.

This chain uses TRBV9 with TRBJ1-1; no firm D call. V lost 4 bases to trimming and J lost 1 base, with 11 bases between them. Germline V gives CDR1 SGDLS, CDR2 YYNGEE. The CDR3 extends over 14 amino acids. CDR3: CASSPFHTNTEAFF. The CDR3 region has the DNA TGTGCCAGCAGCCCTTTCCACACGAACACTGAAGCTTTCTTT.